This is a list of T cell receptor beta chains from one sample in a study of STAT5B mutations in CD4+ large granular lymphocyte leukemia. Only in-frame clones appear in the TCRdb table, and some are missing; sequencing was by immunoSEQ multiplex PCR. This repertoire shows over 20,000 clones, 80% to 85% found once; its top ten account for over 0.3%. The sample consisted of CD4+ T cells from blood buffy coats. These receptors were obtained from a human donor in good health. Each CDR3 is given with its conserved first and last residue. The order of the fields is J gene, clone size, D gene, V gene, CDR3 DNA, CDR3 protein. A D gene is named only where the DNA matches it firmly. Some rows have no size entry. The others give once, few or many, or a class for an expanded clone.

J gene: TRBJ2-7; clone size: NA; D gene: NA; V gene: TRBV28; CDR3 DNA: TGTGCCAGCAGTCTTTCCATGGGACCGCTCTTCGCAGCCTACGAGCAGTACTTC; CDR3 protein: CASSLSMGPLFAAYEQYF
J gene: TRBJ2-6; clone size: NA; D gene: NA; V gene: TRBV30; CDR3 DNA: TGTGCCTGGAATGACCGGGCCAACGTCCTGACTTTC; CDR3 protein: CAWNDRANVLTF
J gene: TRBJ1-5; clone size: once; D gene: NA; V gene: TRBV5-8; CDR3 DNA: TGTGCCAGCAATTGGCCTACCAATGGCCATCAGCCCCAGCATTTT; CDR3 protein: CASNWPTNGHQPQHF
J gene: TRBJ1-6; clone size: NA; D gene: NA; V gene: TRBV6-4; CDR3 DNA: TGTGCCAGCGGGAACTGGGCAGGCCGAAATTCACCCCTCCACTTT; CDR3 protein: CASGNWAGRNSPLHF
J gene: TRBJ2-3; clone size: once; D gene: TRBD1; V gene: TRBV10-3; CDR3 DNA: TGTGCCATTACAGGGGTGGGCACAGATACGCAGTATTTT; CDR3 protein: CAITGVGTDTQYF
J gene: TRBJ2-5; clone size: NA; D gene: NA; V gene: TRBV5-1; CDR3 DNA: TGCGCCAGCAGGTCCCCGGGGCTCGCCGAGACCCAGTACTTC; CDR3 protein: CASRSPGLAETQYF
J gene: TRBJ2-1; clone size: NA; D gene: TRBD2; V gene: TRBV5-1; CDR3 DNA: TGCGCCAGCAGCTCAGGACTAGCGGGGGATCGAGTATTTTACAATGAGCAGTTCTTC; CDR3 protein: CASSSGLAGDRVFYNEQFF
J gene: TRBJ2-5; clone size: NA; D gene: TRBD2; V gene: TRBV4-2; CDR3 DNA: TGTGCCAGCAGCCCGGGGGGTAATCGTGAGACCCAGTACTTC; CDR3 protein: CASSPGGNRETQYF
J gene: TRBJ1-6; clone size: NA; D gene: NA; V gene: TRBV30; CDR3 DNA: TGTGCCTGGAGTGTGGGACCAGGGAATTCACCCCTCCACTTT; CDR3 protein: CAWSVGPGNSPLHF
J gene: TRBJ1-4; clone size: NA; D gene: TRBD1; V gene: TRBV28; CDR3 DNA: TGTGCCAGCAGTTTGCCCCGGGACAGGCGGCATGAAAAACTGTTTTTT; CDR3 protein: CASSLPRDRRHEKLFF
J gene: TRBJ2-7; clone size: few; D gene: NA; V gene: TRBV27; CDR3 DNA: TGTGCCAGCAGTTTCAACGAGCAGTACTTC; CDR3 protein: CASSFNEQYF
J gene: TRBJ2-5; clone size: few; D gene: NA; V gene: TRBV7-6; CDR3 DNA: TGTGCCAGCAGCTTAGGAGGGGGCGGGATTCAGACCCAGTACTTC; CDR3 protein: CASSLGGGGIQTQYF
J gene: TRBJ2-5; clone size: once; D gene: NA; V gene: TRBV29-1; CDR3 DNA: TGCAGCGTTGAAGATCACCGCCCCACGGGGCCTCAAGAGACCCAGTACTTC; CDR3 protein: CSVEDHRPTGPQETQYF
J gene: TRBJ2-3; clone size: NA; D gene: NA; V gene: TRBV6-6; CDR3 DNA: TGTGCCAGCAGCGGGGATACGCAGTATTTT; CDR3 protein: CASSGDTQYF
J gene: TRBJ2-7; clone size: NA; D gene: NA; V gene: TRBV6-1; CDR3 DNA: TGTGCCAGCAGTGCGCGGGGCCCGTACGAGCAGTACTTC; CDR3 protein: CASSARGPYEQYF
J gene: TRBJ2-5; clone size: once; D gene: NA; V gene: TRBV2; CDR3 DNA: TGTGCCAGCAGTTTTAGACCGCGTGAGACCCAGTACTTC; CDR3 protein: CASSFRPRETQYF
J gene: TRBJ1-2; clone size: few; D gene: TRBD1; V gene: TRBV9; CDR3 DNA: TGTGCCAGCAGCGCGGACAGGGGTTATGGCTACACCTTC; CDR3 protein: CASSADRGYGYTF
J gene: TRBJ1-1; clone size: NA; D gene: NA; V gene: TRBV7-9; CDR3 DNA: TGTGCCAGCAGCTTAGAGGTGGGCCGCACTGAAGCTTTCTTT; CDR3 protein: CASSLEVGRTEAFF
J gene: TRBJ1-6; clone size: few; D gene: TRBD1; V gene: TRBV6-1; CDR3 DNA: TGTGCCAGCGACGGGACAGGAGGGTATTCACCCCTCCACTTT; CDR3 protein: CASDGTGGYSPLHF
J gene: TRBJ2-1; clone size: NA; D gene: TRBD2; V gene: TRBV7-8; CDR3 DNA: TGTGCCAGCAACACCCGGGGGGGCCGAGGCAATGAGCAGTTCTTC; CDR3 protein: CASNTRGGRGNEQFF
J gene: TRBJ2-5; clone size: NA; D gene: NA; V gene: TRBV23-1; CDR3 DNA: TGCGCCAGCAGTCAATGGATTGGACAGACCGATTCTCAAGAGACCCAGTACTTC; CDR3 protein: CASSQWIGQTDSQETQYF
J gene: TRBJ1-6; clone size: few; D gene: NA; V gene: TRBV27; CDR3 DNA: TGTGCCAGCAGTCTATACCAACTTGGCAGGATCAGCTCCTATAATTCACCCCTCCACTTT; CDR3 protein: CASSLYQLGRISSYNSPLHF
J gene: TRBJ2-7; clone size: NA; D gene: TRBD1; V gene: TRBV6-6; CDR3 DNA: TGTGCCAGCAGCCCCGGGACAGGGTCCTCCTACGAGCAGTACTTC; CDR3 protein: CASSPGTGSSYEQYF
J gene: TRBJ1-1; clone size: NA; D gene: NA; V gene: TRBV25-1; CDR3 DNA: TGTGCCAGCAGTCCCAGAAAGGACAAGAACACTGAAGCTTTCTTT; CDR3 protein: CASSPRKDKNTEAFF
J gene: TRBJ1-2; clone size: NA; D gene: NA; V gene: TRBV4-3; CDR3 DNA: TGCGCCAGCAGCCAAGACCTAAGCGAAAAAAACTATGGCTACACCTTC; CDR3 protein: CASSQDLSEKNYGYTF
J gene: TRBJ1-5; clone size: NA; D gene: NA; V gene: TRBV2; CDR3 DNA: TGTGCCAGCAGTGTAGAAGGGGCAGGCAATCAGCCCCAGCATTTT; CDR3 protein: CASSVEGAGNQPQHF
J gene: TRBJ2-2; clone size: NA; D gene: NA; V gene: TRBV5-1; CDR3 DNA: TGCGCCAGCAGCTTGGCCCTTATCTCCGGGGAGCTGTTTTTT; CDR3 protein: CASSLALISGELFF
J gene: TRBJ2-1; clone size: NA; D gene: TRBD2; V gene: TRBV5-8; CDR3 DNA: TGTGCCAGCAGCCAGGGACTAGTTCAGCGCGATGAGCAGTTCTTC; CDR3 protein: CASSQGLVQRDEQFF
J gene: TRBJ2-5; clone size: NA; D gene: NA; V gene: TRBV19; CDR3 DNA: TGTGCCAGTAGTATAGCCGGAGTCCAAGAGACCCAGTACTTC; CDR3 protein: CASSIAGVQETQYF
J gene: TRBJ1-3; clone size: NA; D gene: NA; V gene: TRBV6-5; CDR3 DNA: TGTGCCAGCACCGTCTCAGGCAACTCTGGAAACACCATATATTTT; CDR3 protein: CASTVSGNSGNTIYF
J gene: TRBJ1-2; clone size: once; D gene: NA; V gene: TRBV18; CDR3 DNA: TGTGCCAGCTCACCAAGGGACATTGGCTATGGCTACACCTTC; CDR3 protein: CASSPRDIGYGYTF
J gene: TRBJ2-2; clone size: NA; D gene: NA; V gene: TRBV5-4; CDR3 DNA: TGTGCCAGCAGCGGAGGAGGGAGGAAGGTAACCGGGGAGCTGTTTTTT; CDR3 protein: CASSGGGRKVTGELFF
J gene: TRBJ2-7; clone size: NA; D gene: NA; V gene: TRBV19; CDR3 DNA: TGTGCCGTGGGGTACGAGCAGTACTTC; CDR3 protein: CAVGYEQYF
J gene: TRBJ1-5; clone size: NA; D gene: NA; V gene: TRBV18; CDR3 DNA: TGTGCCAGCTCACCCCCGGGAAAGGGTAGCAATCAGCCCCAGCATTTT; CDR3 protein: CASSPPGKGSNQPQHF
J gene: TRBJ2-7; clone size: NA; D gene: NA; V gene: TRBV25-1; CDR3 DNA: TGTGCCAGCAGTGAACCCGGTGGGGTTGGCTACGAGCAGTACTTC; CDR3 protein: CASSEPGGVGYEQYF
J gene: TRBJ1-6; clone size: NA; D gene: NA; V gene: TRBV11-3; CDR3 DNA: TGTGCCAGCAGCCCCCGGGGAGTCTCTTCACCCCTCCACTTT; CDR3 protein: CASSPRGVSSPLHF
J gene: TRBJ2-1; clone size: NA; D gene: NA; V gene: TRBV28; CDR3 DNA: TGTGCCACCCGGAGGGGCCTCAGCTCCTACAATGAGCAGTTCTTC; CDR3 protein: CATRRGLSSYNEQFF
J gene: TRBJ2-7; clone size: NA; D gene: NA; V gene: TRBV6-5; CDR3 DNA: TGTGCCAGCATTCACGCGGGAGAGCAGTACTTC; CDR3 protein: CASIHAGEQYF
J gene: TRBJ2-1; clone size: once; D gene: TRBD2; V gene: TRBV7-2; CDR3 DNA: TGTGCCAGCAGCTTAGCGGGAGGGTCGGGTGAGCAGTTCTTC; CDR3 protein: CASSLAGGSGEQFF
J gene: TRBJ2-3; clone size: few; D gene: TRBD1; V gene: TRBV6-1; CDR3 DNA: TGTGCCAGCAGTTGGACAGGGCACACAGATACGCAGTATTTT; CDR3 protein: CASSWTGHTDTQYF